These 21 T cell receptor beta chains came from one sample sequenced in a study of CD8 T cells in ankylosing spondylitis. TCRdb itself ran the 5' RACE reads through MiXCR, one entry per CDR3 protein. The table records 800,000 to 900,000 distinct CDR3 sequences, 12% of them present only once. Antigens for these TCRs are unknown. General study points: In ankylosing spondylitis blood, a motif of roughly 8 highly homologous TCR beta variants appeared characteristic.

The source material was blood, either unsorted or a sorted T cell fraction (not recorded which). All receptors derive from a male donor with ankylosing spondylitis.

This clonotype showed up just a few times. The chain carries TRBV5-1 and TRBJ2-7; 12 positions match TRBD2. The CDR3 is 17 residues long. The V gene end was trimmed by 0 bases and the J gene end by 0 bases; junction bases not matched to a gene: 4. CDR1 and CDR2 from the germline V gene are SGHRS and YFSETQ. In DNA form, the CDR3 reads TGCGCCAGCAGCTTGGGACTAGCGGGGGTGAGCTCCTACGAGCAGTACTTC. As protein: CASSLGLAGVSSYEQYF.

The V and J genes are TRBV6-1 and TRBJ1-2; 7 positions match TRBD1. Unmatched junction bases numbered 3, after V lost 3 bases and J lost 5 bases. This CDR3 comprises 13 residues. Germline V gene lookup returns CDR1 MNHNS and CDR2 SASEGT. The CDR3 nucleotides read TGTGCCAGCAGTGAGACAGGGACGTATGGCTACACCTTC. Its translation is CASSETGTYGYTF.

This clonotype came up a few times. The chain combines TRBV5-4 with TRBJ2-5, with D unresolved. V was pared by 1 base and J by 3 bases, with 13 bases between. The germline V gene has CDR1 SGHNT and CDR2 YYREEE (reference sequence). This CDR3 has 15 residues. CDR3 DNA: TGTGCCAGCAGCTTGTCTCGGGCGGCGGAAGAGACCCAGTACTTC. It yields the protein CASSLSRAAEETQYF.

This clonotype occurred a few times. This chain uses TRBV20-1 with TRBJ2-7; 8 nucleotides align to TRBD1. The V gene end was trimmed by 5 bases and the J gene end by 5 bases; junction bases not matched to a gene: 17. This CDR3 has 16 residues. CDR1 is DFQATT and CDR2 is SNEGSKA in the germline V gene (reference sequence). This chain's CDR3 is CSAPATWGRGLHEQYF. The CDR3 DNA reads as TGCAGTGCTCCCGCTACCTGGGGCAGGGGGCTCCACGAGCAGTACTTC.

Comment on this clonotype: A clone one base away is much larger, so this may be a read error. The V gene is TRBV5-1, the J gene TRBJ2-2; D may correspond to TRBD1 or TRBD2 (6 bases each). This CDR3 contains 15 residues. Germline V gene sequence: CDR1 SGHRS, CDR2 YFSETQ. The CDR3 DNA follows: TGCGCCAGCAGCTTGTCCCAGGGGATCACCGGGGGGCTGTTTTTT. It specifies CASSLSQGITGGLFF.

This clonotype showed up just a few times. The chain has TRBV10-1 and TRBJ2-3; no firm D call. The V end was cut by 0 bases, the J end by 0 bases, with 4 bases between. Germline CDR1 is WNHNN and CDR2 is SYGVQD (reference sequence). The length of the CDR3 is 14 residues. This CDR3 is CASSESSSTDTQYF. DNA of the CDR3: TGCGCCAGCAGTGAGTCGTCCAGCACAGATACGCAGTATTTT.

This clonotype was counted only a few times. V and J are TRBV5-1 and TRBJ2-1; D is possibly TRBD1 (6 bases). This CDR3 comprises 14 residues. Deletions cut 0 bases from V and 6 bases from J, with 10 bases between. Germline V gene lookup returns CDR1 SGHRS and CDR2 YFSETQ. This CDR3 reads CASSLEQGSNEQFF. The CDR3 nucleotides are TGCGCCAGCAGCTTGGAACAGGGTTCCAATGAGCAGTTCTTC.

The chain has TRBV11-2 and TRBJ2-1; 11 nucleotides match TRBD2. Germline V gene lookup returns CDR1 SGHAT and CDR2 FQNNGV. The CDR3 spans 18 residues. V shed 5 bases and J 5 bases; nucleotides not matched to a gene: 14. The CDR3 reads CASSPVVAGGPWNNEQFF. The CDR3 DNA reads as TGTGCCAGCAGCCCCGTGGTAGCGGGAGGGCCGTGGAACAATGAGCAGTTCTTC. The complete variable domain, with remaining parts taken from reference TRBV11-2 and TRBJ2-1, reads EAGVAQSPRYKIIEKRQSVAFWCNPISGHATLYWYQQILGQGPKLLIQFQNNGVVDDSQLPKDRFSAERLKGVDSTLKIQPAKLEDSAVYLCASSPVVAGGPWNNEQFFGPGTRLTVL.

The genes are TRBV5-5 and TRBJ2-2; unclear D gene. Trimming removed 3 bases at V and 4 bases at J, with 7 bases between. Germline CDR1 and CDR2: SGHKS and YYEKEE (reference sequence). The CDR3 is made up of 13 amino acids. CDR3 region: CASSSYVTGELFF. The CDR3 DNA sequence: TGTGCCAGCAGCTCTTATGTCACCGGGGAGCTGTTTTTT. Supplemented by reference TRBV5-5 and TRBJ2-2, the full variable domain reads DAGVTQSPTHLIKTRGQQVTLRCSPISGHKSVSWYQQVLGQGPQFIFQYYEKEERGRGNFPDRFSARQFPNYSSELNVNALLLGDSALYLCASSSYVTGELFFGEGSRLTVL.

The chain links TRBV4-2 to TRBJ2-1, with a tentative D call TRBD2 (6 bases). V was cut by 4 bases and J by 4 bases, with 11 bases left in between. Germline-derived CDR1 and CDR2 are LGHNA and YNFKEQ. The CDR3 spans 14 residues. The chain's CDR3 is CASSRASEYNEQFF. CDR3 bases: TGTGCCAGCAGCCGGGCTAGCGAATACAATGAGCAGTTCTTC.

This sequence joins TRBV5-1 and TRBJ1-1; TRBD1 matches 7 bases. The V gene's germline CDR1 is SGHRS and CDR2 YFSETQ. J gave up 4 bases and V 5 bases, and 8 bases lay outside the gene matches. CDR3 length equals 14 residues. In DNA, the CDR3 is TGCGCCAGCAGTACAGGGGCAGGTGGCACTGAAGCTTTCTTT. It is translated as CASSTGAGGTEAFF.

The rearrangement links TRBV6-5 to TRBJ2-4; 10 nucleotides align to TRBD1. CDR3 length: 15 amino acids. V trimming: 8 bases; J trimming: 1 base; junction bases outside the gene matches: 5. Germline V gene data show CDR1 as MNHEY and CDR2 as SVGAGI. As DNA, the CDR3 is TGTGCCAGCGGGAGACAGGGGGCTGCCAAAAACATTCAGTACTTC. It codes for CASGRQGAAKNIQYF.

This clonotype was picked up many times. Its ends do not fully match the called genes, so a read error is possible. This chain links TRBV7-7 with TRBJ2-1; D is undetermined. In germline, CDR1 is SSHAT, CDR2 FNYEAQ (reference sequence). The CDR3 extends over 15 amino acids. The CDR3 spells CASSLGAPAYNEQFF. CDR3 bases: TGTGCTAGCAGCTTAGGAGCGCCAGCCTACAATGAGCAGTTCTTC.

There are a few counts of this clonotype. The V and J genes are TRBV11-2 and TRBJ2-3; D perhaps matches TRBD1 (5 bases). This CDR3 spans 15 amino acids. Germline assignment: CDR1 SGHAT and CDR2 FQNNGV. V was pared by 2 bases and J by 0 bases, with 9 bases between. DNA of the CDR3: TGTGCCAGCAGCTTAAGGGGATCTAGCACAGATACGCAGTATTTT. Protein product: CASSLRGSSTDTQYF.

In DNA form, the CDR3 reads TGTGCCACCACAATGGCCCTTATCGCCGGTGGCTACACCTTC. Translating it yields CATTMALIAGGYTF. The chain recombines TRBV7-2 with TRBJ1-2; no firm D call. Germline V lookup: CDR1 SGHTA, CDR2 FQGNSA. V was clipped by 10 bases and J by 7 bases, with 22 bases between them. The CDR3 totals 14 residues.

The chain is built from TRBV11-1 and TRBJ2-1, with 8 bases lining up with TRBD2. The CDR3 runs to 18 residues. V was pared by 4 bases and J by 4 bases, with 15 bases of the junction left unmatched. Germline loops: CDR1 SGHAT, CDR2 FQDESV (reference sequence). The CDR3 DNA sequence: TGTGCCAGCAGCTCCCCGGGACTAGATCTCTGGCTGTACAATGAGCAGTTCTTC. Its protein is CASSSPGLDLWLYNEQFF. The complete variable domain, with remaining parts taken from reference TRBV11-1 and TRBJ2-1, reads EAEVAQSPRYKITEKSQAVAFWCDPISGHATLYWYRQILGQGPELLVQFQDESVVDDSQLPKDRFSAERLKGVDSTLKIQPAELGDSAMYLCASSSPGLDLWLYNEQFFGPGTRLTVL.

This clonotype was seen a handful of times. The CDR3 here is CASSQARHTYEQYF. CDR3 coding DNA: TGCGCCAGCAGCCAAGCGAGACACACCTACGAGCAGTACTTC. The rearrangement uses TRBV4-3 and TRBJ2-7; D ambiguous. The V gene lost 1 base and the J gene lost 2 bases, with 9 bases spanning the gap. CDR3 length: 14 amino acids. CDR1 and CDR2 (germline): LGHNA, YSLEER.

V usage is TRBV9 and J usage is TRBJ1-6; D may be TRBD1 (5 bases). CDR3 length equals 12 residues. Germline V lookup: CDR1 SGDLS, CDR2 YYNGEE. V lost 2 bases and J 15 bases, leaving 12 bases between the germline ends. CDR3 sequence (DNA): TGTGCCAGCAGCGTGGGGCGCCGCGACCTCCACTTT. Protein sequence: CASSVGRRDLHF.

This clonotype has ten or more counts. J is TRBJ2-1 and V is TRBV6-6; possible D gene TRBD1, 6 bases. Trimming cost V 2 bases and J 7 bases, with 9 bases left between them. The CDR3 sequence is 13 residues long. Germline-derived CDR1 and CDR2 are MNHNY and SVGAGI (reference sequence). CDR3 in amino acids: CASSYHRENEQFF. The CDR3 DNA sequence: TGTGCCAGCAGTTACCACAGGGAGAATGAGCAGTTCTTC.

This clonotype was seen many times. The chain recombines TRBV12-3 or TRBV12-4 with TRBJ2-7, with TRBD1 matching over 8 bases. V lost 3 bases to trimming and J lost 6 bases; unmatched junction nucleotides: 4. The CDR3 runs 13 residues. The CDR3 region is CASSLDRAGEQYF. CDR3 coding DNA: TGTGCCAGCAGTTTGGACAGGGCAGGCGAGCAGTACTTC.

The V call is TRBV10-3, the J call TRBJ1-2; 8 bases align to TRBD1. J gave up 4 bases and V 11 bases, and 9 bases lay outside the gene matches. The CDR3 extends over 13 amino acids. The V gene's germline CDR1 is ENHRY and CDR2 SYGVKD. This CDR3 is CAAQTGEGYGYTF. As DNA, the CDR3 is TGTGCCGCCCAGACAGGGGAAGGCTATGGCTACACCTTC.